This T cell receptor (beta chain) was observed in a study of blood T cell repertoires in COVID-19. About the research overall: Some COVID-19 samples were acute and others convalescent; all came from the United States, Italy and Spain. The analysed material was cDNA or gDNA that came from T cells, B-cell-depleted T cells, or PBMCs.

The CDR3 spans 11 residues. V lost 4 bases and J lost 10, with 10 bases in between. Germline CDR1 is MDHEN and CDR2 is SYDVKM. Under the authors' procedure: Reference gene primers were amplified, and this amplification served to estimate nucleated cell counts. Profiled with immunoSEQ multiplex PCR; TCRdb holds only in-frame clones, not every one. For V, J and clone size, that table is used; D and trimming come from the DNA. The table lists some 150,000 clones, more than 75% of them singletons. The chain carries TRBV28 and TRBJ1-1; no clear D. This TCR derives from a man aged 55 to 70 with active or convalescent COVID-19. The sample comprised peripheral blood. CDR3 sequence: CASSSVRGAFF. For the CDR3, the DNA is TGTGCCAGCAGTTCCGTACGGGGAGCTTTCTTT.